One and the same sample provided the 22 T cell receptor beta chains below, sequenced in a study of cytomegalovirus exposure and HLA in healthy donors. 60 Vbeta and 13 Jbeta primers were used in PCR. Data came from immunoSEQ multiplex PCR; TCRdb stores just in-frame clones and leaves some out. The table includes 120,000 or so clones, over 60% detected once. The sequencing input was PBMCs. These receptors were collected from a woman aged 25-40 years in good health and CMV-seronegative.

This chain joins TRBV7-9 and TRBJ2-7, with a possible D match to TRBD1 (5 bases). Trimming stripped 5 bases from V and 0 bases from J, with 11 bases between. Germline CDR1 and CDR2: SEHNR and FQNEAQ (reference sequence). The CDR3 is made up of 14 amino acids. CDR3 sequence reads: CASSLERGSYEQYF. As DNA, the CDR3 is TGTGCCAGCAGCCTAGAAAGGGGCTCCTACGAGCAGTACTTC.

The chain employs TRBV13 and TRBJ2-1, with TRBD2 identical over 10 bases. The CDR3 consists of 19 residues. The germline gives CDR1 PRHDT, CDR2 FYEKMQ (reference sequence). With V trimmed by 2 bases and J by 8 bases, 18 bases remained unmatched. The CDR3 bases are TGTGCCAGCAGCTTACTACCTGGGGCTAGCGGGAGCGATTTGGATGAGCAGTTCTTC. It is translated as CASSLLPGASGSDLDEQFF.

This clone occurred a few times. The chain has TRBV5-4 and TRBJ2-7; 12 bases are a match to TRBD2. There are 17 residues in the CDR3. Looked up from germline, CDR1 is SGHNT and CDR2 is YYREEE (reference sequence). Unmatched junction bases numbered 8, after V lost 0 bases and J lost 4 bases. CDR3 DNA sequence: TGTGCCAGCAGCTTGGCAACACACGGACTAGCGGGGTACGAGCAGTACTTC. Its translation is CASSLATHGLAGYEQYF.

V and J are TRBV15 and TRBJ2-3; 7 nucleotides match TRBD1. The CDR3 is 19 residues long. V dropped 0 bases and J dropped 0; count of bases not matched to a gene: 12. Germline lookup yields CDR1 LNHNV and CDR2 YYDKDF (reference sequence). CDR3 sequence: CATSRDFIGTDRSTDTQYF. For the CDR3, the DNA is TGTGCCACCAGCAGAGATTTTATAGGGACAGACCGTAGCACAGATACGCAGTATTTT.

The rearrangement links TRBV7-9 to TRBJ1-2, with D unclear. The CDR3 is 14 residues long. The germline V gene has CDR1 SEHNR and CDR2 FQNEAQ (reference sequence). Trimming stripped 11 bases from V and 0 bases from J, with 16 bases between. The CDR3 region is CACPEVGANYGYTF. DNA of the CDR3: TGTGCCTGCCCCGAGGTGGGAGCTAACTATGGCTACACCTTC.

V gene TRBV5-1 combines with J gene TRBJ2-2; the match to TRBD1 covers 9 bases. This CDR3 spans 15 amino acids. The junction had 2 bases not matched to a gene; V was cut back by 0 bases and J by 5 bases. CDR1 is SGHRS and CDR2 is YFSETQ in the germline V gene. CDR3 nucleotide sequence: TGCGCCAGCAGCTTGGAGGACAGGGGTACCGGGGAGCTGTTTTTT. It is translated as CASSLEDRGTGELFF.

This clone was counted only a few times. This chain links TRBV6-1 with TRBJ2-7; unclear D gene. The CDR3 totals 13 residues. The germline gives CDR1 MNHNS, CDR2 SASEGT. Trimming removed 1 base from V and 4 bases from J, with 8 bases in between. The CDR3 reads CASSEVDLYEQYF. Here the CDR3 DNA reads TGTGCCAGCAGTGAAGTTGACTTGTACGAGCAGTACTTC.

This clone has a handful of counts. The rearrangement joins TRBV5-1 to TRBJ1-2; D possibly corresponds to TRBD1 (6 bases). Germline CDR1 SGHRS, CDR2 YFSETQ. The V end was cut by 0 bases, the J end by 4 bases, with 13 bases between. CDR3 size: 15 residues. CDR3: CASSLEVQGTYGYTF. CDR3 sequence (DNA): TGCGCCAGCAGCTTGGAGGTGCAGGGGACCTATGGCTACACCTTC.

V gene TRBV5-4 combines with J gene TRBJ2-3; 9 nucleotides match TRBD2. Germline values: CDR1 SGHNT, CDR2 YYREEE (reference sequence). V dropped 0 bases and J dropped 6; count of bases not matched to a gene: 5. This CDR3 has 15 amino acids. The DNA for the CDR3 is TGTGCCAGCAGCTTGGGCGGGGGGGCCTCGGATACGCAGTATTTT. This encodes CASSLGGGASDTQYF.

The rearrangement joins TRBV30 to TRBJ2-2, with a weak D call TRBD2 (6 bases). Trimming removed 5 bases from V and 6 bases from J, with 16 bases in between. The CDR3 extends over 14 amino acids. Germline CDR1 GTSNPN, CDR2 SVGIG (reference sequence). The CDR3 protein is CAWGRLGAAGELFF. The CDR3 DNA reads TGTGCCTGGGGGAGACTAGGGGCAGCCGGGGAGCTGTTTTTT.

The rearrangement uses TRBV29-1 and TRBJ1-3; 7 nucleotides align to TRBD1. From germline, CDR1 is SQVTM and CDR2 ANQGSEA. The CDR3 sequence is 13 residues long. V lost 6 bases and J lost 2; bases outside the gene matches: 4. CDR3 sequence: CSVTGNPGNTIYF. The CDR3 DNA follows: TGCAGCGTGACAGGGAACCCTGGAAACACCATATATTTT.

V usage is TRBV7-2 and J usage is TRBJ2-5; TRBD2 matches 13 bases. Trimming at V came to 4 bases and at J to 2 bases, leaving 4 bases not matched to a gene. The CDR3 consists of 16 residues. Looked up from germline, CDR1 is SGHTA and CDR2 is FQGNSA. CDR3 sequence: CASSSGLAGLQETQYF. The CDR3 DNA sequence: TGTGCCAGCAGCTCGGGACTAGCGGGGTTGCAAGAGACCCAGTACTTC. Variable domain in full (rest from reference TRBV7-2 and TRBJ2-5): GAGVSQSPSNKVTEKGKDVELRCDPISGHTALYWYRQSLGQGLEFLIYFQGNSAPDKSGLPSDRFSAERTGGSVSTLTIQRTQQEDSAVYLCASSSGLAGLQETQYFGPGTRLLVL.

CDR3 region: CASSQLLVTGVNQPQHF. The CDR3 DNA sequence: TGTGCCAGCAGCCAATTGTTGGTTACAGGGGTCAATCAGCCCCAGCATTTT. V is TRBV5-8 and J is TRBJ1-5; 7 bases line up with TRBD1. V lost 4 bases to trimming and J lost 3 bases; unmatched junction nucleotides: 13. Germline lookup yields CDR1 SGHTS and CDR2 YDEGEE. The CDR3 consists of 17 residues.

This CDR3 is CSAKQGITGELFF. The CDR3 DNA is TGCAGTGCCAAACAGGGGATCACCGGGGAGCTGTTTTTT. The genes are TRBV29-1 and TRBJ2-2; 7 bases match TRBD1. CDR3 length: 13 residues. Germline lookup yields CDR1 SQVTM and CDR2 ANQGSEA.

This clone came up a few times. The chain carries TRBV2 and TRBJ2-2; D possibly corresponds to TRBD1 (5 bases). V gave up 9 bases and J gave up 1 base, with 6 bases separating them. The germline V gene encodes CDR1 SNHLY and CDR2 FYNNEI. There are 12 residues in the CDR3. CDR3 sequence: CASTGNTGELFF. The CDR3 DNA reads TGTGCCAGTACAGGGAACACCGGGGAGCTGTTTTTT.

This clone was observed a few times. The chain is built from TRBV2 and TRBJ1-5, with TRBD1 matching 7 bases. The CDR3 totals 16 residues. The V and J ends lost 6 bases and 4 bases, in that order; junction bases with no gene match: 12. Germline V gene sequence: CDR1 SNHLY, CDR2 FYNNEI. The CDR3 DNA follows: TGTGCCAGCAGCGGGGGACAGTGGGGAAGTAATCAGCCCCAGCATTTT. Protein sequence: CASSGGQWGSNQPQHF.

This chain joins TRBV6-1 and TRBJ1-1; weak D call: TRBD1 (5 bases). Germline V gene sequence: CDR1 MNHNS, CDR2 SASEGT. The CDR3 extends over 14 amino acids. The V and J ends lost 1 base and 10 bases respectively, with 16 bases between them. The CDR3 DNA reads TGTGCCAGCAGTGAAGATCCCAGGGAAACTTTAGCTTTCTTT. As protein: CASSEDPRETLAFF.

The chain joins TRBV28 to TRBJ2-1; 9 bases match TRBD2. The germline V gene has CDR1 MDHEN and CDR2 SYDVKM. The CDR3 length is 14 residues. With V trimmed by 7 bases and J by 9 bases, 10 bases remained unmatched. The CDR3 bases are TGTGCCAGCATTAGGACTAGCGAAGCTAGTGAGCAGTTCTTC. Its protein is CASIRTSEASEQFF.

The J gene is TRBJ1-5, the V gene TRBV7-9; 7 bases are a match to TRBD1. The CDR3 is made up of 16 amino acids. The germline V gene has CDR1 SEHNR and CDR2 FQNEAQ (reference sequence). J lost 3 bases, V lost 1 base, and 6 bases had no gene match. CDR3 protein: CASSLETGSLNQPQHF. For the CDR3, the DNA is TGTGCCAGCAGCTTAGAGACAGGGAGCCTCAATCAGCCCCAGCATTTT.

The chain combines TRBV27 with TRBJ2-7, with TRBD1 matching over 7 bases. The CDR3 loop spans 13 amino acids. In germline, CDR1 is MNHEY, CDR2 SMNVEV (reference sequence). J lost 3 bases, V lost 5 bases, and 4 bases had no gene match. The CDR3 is CASSTRGLYEQYF. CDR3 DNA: TGTGCCAGCAGTACAAGGGGGCTCTACGAGCAGTACTTC.

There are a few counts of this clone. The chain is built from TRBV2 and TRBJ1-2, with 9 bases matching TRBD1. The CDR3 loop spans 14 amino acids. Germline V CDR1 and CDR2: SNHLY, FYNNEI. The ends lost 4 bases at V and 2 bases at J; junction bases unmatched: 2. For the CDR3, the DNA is TGTGCCAGCAGTGTACAGGGGGCAAACTATGGCTACACCTTC. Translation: CASSVQGANYGYTF. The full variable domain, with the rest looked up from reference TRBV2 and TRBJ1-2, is EPEVTQTPSHQVTQMGQEVILRCVPISNHLYFYWYRQILGQKVEFLVSFYNNEISEKSEIFDDQFSVERPDGSNFTLKIRSTKLEDSAMYFCASSVQGANYGYTFGSGTRLTVV.

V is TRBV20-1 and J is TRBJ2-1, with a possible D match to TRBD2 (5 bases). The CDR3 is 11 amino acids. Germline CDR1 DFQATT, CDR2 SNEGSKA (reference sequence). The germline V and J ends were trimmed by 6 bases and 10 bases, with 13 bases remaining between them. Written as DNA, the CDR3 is TGCAGTGCCTTACGGACTCTGGAGCAGTTCTTC. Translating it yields CSALRTLEQFF.